This is a list of T cell receptor beta chains from one sample in a study of T cell repertoires in cytomegalovirus infection. Via MiXCR, TCRdb re-called the reads, giving one row per CDR3 protein. The sample has around 170,000 distinct CDR3 sequences; approximately 17% are singletons. Material: CD8+ T cells from PBMCs. The receptors here all came from a human donor in good health (CMV status not recorded). Some clones in this sample may be carry-over from other donors' samples. CDR3s include the opening cysteine and the closing phenylalanine or tryptophan. D genes are given only for firm matches. Expanded clones get a size class; other rows say once, few or many, or leave the size out.

V gene	J gene	D gene	clone size	CDR3 DNA	CDR3 protein
TRBV7-9	TRBJ1-6	-	few	TGTGCCAGCAGCCCGACCGAAGCGGGGGCACCCCTCCACTTT	CASSPTEAGAPLHF
TRBV5-1	TRBJ2-1	TRBD1	few	TGCGCCAGCGAACCGGGACAGGGGACGGTTGAGCAGTTCTTC	CASEPGQGTVEQFF
TRBV7-9	TRBJ1-2	-	few	TGTGCCAGCAGCTTAGATCTCGACATAGATGGCTACACCTTC	CASSLDLDIDGYTF
TRBV11-2	TRBJ2-1	-	few	TGTGCCAGCAGCTTAGAAGGGAGCCCCTACAATGAGCAGTTCTTC	CASSLEGSPYNEQFF
TRBV7-2	TRBJ2-4	-	few	TGTGCCAGCAGCTTAGCAGGACAGTTAGCCAAAAACATTCAGTACTTC	CASSLAGQLAKNIQYF
TRBV6-2/TRBV6-3	TRBJ1-1	-	-	TGTGCCAGCAGTTACGGCAGGGCCATGAACACTGAAGCTTTCTTT	CASSYGRAMNTEAFF
TRBV7-2	TRBJ1-5	-	few	TGTGCCAGCAGCTTAGTCTATAGGGGCGCAGGGCAGCCCCAGCATTTT	CASSLVYRGAGQPQHF
TRBV10-3	TRBJ1-5	TRBD1	few	TGTGCCACCCTTGACAGGGATAGCAATCAGCCCCAGCATTTT	CATLDRDSNQPQHF
TRBV5-4	TRBJ2-7	TRBD1	-	TGTGCCAGCAGCTTGGCCCTTGGACAGGGAAACTCCTACGAGCAGTACTTC	CASSLALGQGNSYEQYF
TRBV29-1	TRBJ2-5	-	once	TGCAGCGACACTACGGAGGGGGGGCCGCAAGAGACCCAGTACTTC	CSDTTEGGPQETQYF
TRBV14	TRBJ1-6	TRBD1	-	TGTGCCAGCAGCCAAAGGGACAGGGGAAGTAATTCACCCCTCCACTTT	CASSQRDRGSNSPLHF
TRBV7-9	TRBJ2-3	-	-	TGTGCCAGCAGCGCAGGGAATAGCACAGATACGCAGTATTTT	CASSAGNSTDTQYF
TRBV7-2	TRBJ2-2	TRBD2	-	TGTGCCATCCCCCGGGGGGTAGCCGGGGAGCTGTTTTTT	CAIPRGVAGELFF
TRBV7-2	TRBJ2-2	-	-	TGTGCCAGCAGCCTCAGGTCCCTCACCGGGGAGCTGTTTTTT	CASSLRSLTGELFF
TRBV28	TRBJ2-3	TRBD1	few	TGTGCCAGCAGACCACGACAGGGTTGGACAGATACGCAGTATTTT	CASRPRQGWTDTQYF
TRBV28	TRBJ2-6	-	-	TGTGCCAGCAGCATTGTGTCTGGGGCCAACGTCCTGACTTTC	CASSIVSGANVLTF
TRBV10-3	TRBJ2-5	TRBD2	-	TGTGCCATCAGTGAGAGCGGGATAATTCAAGAGACCCAGTACTTC	CAISESGIIQETQYF
TRBV25-1	TRBJ1-5	TRBD1	few	TGTGCCAGCAGTCGGACAGGGGATCAGCCCCAGCATTTT	CASSRTGDQPQHF
TRBV24-1	TRBJ2-1	-	-	TGTGCCACCAGTGATTTGAACAATGAGCAGTTCTTC	CATSDLNNEQFF
TRBV7-2	TRBJ2-1	-	many	TGTGCCAGCAGCTTACCGAGGGAACAGTTCTTC	CASSLPREQFF
TRBV7-2	TRBJ2-1	-	-	TGTGCCAGCAGACCTAGCCGAGGTGAGCAGTTCTTC	CASRPSRGEQFF
TRBV7-2	TRBJ2-5	-	few	TGTGCCAGCAGCTTAAGGTCCCTCATCCAAGAGACCCAGTACTTC	CASSLRSLIQETQYF
TRBV6-1	TRBJ2-1	-	-	TGTGCCAGCAGTGAAGAACCGGTATCCTACAATGAGCAGTTCTTC	CASSEEPVSYNEQFF
TRBV28	TRBJ2-2	-	few	TGTGCCAGCAGCTCCGGGACAAAATTTACGAACACCGGGGAGCTGTTTTTT	CASSSGTKFTNTGELFF
TRBV7-3	TRBJ2-7	-	-	TGTGCCAGCACCATAAGACAGGTTAGCTCCTACGAGCAGTACTTC	CASTIRQVSSYEQYF
TRBV4-3	TRBJ2-2	-	-	TGCGCCAGCAGCCAAGATTCCGGGGGTGCCACCGGGGAGCTGTTTTTT	CASSQDSGGATGELFF
TRBV6-6	TRBJ2-1	-	few	TGTGCCAGCAGTTACTATGCCGATGAGCAGTTCTTC	CASSYYADEQFF
TRBV28	TRBJ2-1	TRBD2	few	TGTGCCAGCAGTTTAACCGGGAGGGCTCGGGAGCAGTTCTTC	CASSLTGRAREQFF
TRBV20-1	TRBJ1-4	-	-	TGCAGTGCTAGGCACAGCCGAGGCAAGGAAAAACTGTTTTTT	CSARHSRGKEKLFF
TRBV28	TRBJ2-4	-	few	TGTGCCAGCAACGTAGCCAAAAACATTCAGTACTTC	CASNVAKNIQYF
TRBV20-1	TRBJ2-5	-	-	TGCAGTGCTAGGATGGACCCCTGGGTAGAGACCCAGTACTTC	CSARMDPWVETQYF
TRBV2	TRBJ2-7	-	few	TGTGCCAGCAGTGAACGAATCTACGAGCAGTACTTC	CASSERIYEQYF
TRBV28	TRBJ2-5	-	few	TGTGCCAGCAGTCCCCCGGCCGGGCCTAGTTTAGAGACCCAGTACTTC	CASSPPAGPSLETQYF
TRBV12-3/TRBV12-4	TRBJ2-5	-	-	TGTGCCAGCAGTTTAGCGGGAGATTCGGGAGAGACCCAGTACTTC	CASSLAGDSGETQYF
TRBV4-1	TRBJ1-5	TRBD1	-	TGCGCCAGCAGCCAAGGGGACAGCGAATATAGCAATCAGCCCCAGCATTTT	CASSQGDSEYSNQPQHF
TRBV7-9	TRBJ2-7	-	few	TGTGCCATCCGGGGGTCGGGGATCGAGCAGTACTTC	CAIRGSGIEQYF
TRBV7-8	TRBJ1-1	-	few	TGTGCCAGCAGCTACAGCCGGGGGCAAACTGAAGCTTTCTTT	CASSYSRGQTEAFF
TRBV7-2	TRBJ1-5	-	-	TGTGCCAGCAGCCTCGTAAGGTCGGGCAATCAGCCCCAGCATTTT	CASSLVRSGNQPQHF
TRBV11-2	TRBJ1-2	-	-	TGTGCCAGCAGCTTAGAGCCGGACCCCTATGGCTACACCTTC	CASSLEPDPYGYTF
TRBV7-6	TRBJ2-2	TRBD1	-	TGTGCCAGCAGCCCCCGGACAGGTGCGAACACCGGGGAGCTGTTTTTT	CASSPRTGANTGELFF
TRBV6-2/TRBV6-3	TRBJ2-2	TRBD1	few	TGTGCCAGCAGTTGGGGACAGGGGTCCGGGGAGCTGTTTTTT	CASSWGQGSGELFF
TRBV6-2/TRBV6-3	TRBJ1-1	-	-	TGTGCCAGCAGTTACATAGGCGATGGCGCTTTCTTT	CASSYIGDGAFF
TRBV27	TRBJ1-1	-	-	TGTGCCAGCAGTTTAAATGGGGTGCCTTGGAGTGAAGCTTTCTTT	CASSLNGVPWSEAFF
TRBV7-6	TRBJ1-5	TRBD1	few	TGTGCCAGCAGCTTGGGGACAGGGGCGAGCAATCAGCCCCAGCATTTT	CASSLGTGASNQPQHF
TRBV7-2	TRBJ2-7	-	few	TGTGCCAGCAGCTTACCCAGCTGGGGGTCGGGCGAGCAGTACTTC	CASSLPSWGSGEQYF
TRBV7-6	TRBJ1-4	TRBD1	-	TGTGCCAGCAGCTTGGCGAAAACAGGGGGAGGAGCTGAAAAACTGTTTTTT	CASSLAKTGGGAEKLFF